This T cell receptor beta chain was found in a study of T cells in Graves' hyperthyroidism and ophthalmopathy. Findings of the study overall: Most thyroid-expanded clonotypes above 0.001 were also found in blood.

Amplification of TCR beta CDR3 regions used RNA as the template. When the TCR CDR3 underwent first-round RT-PCR, the HTBI primer set was used. TCRdb re-called the multiplex PCR reads with MiXCR, one entry per CDR3 protein. The table has a few hundred thousand distinct CDR3 sequences, about a sixth seen once; the top ten hold around 48%. The CDR3 is made up of 13 amino acids. Per the germline V gene, CDR1 is DFQATT and CDR2 is SNEGSKA (reference sequence). The V gene lost 6 bases and the J gene lost 0 bases, with 12 bases spanning the gap. A remark on this clonotype: No antigen is known for it.

J is TRBJ2-7 and V is TRBV20-1, with TRBD1 as a possible D gene (5 bases). The sequenced sample was blood. This receptor was taken from a woman aged 45-65 years with Graves' hyperthyroidism. The CDR3: CSAEPDSSYEQYF. Here the CDR3 DNA reads TGCAGTGCGGAACCCGACAGCTCCTACGAGCAGTACTTC.